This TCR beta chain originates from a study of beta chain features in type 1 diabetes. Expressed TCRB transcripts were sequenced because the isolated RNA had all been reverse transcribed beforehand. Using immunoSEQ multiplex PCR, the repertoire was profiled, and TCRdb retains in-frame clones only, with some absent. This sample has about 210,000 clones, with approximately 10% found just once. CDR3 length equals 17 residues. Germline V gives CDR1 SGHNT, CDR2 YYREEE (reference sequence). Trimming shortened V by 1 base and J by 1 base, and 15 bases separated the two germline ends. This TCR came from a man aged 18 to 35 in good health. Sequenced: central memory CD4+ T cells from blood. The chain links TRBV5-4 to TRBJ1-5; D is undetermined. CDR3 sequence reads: CASSLQISADSNQPQHF. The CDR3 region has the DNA TGTGCCAGCAGCTTGCAAATCAGTGCTGACAGCAATCAGCCCCAGCATTTT.